This T cell receptor beta chain came from a study of T-cell reconstitution after alpha-beta-depleted transplantation in children. This CDR3 is built from 15 residues. Trimming shortened V by 4 bases and J by 4 bases, and 14 bases separated the two germline ends. CDR1 is LGHNA, CDR2 YNFKEQ, per germline. Library preparation (for TCRbeta) was performed with unique molecular identifiers. TCRdb recomputed calls from the PCR reads with MiXCR, one row per CDR3 protein. Of some 500,000 distinct CDR3 sequences detected, about 18% appear once; the ten largest clones hold 3.3%. This clonotype originated in a human donor who donated a stem cell graft to a child with acute lymphoblastic leukemia. The sequences come from PBMCs from the stem cell graft donor, collected from the stem cell graft. This chain links TRBV4-2 with TRBJ2-1; a weak D match, TRBD2 (6 bases). The CDR3 here is CASSRRDFDYNEQFF. The CDR3, as DNA: TGTGCCAGCAGCCGCCGGGACTTCGATTACAATGAGCAGTTCTTC.